A selection of T cell receptor beta chains follows, all from one sample in a study of blood T cell repertoires in COVID-19. Sequencing was performed with immunoSEQ multiplex PCR; in TCRdb, only in-frame clones are kept and a portion is missing. The sample shows about 45,000 clones, 80% of them seen only once. The source material was peripheral blood. The receptors stem from a man between 65 and 85 years old with acute or convalescent COVID-19. Each CDR3 is given with its conserved first and last residue. A D gene is named only where the DNA matches it firmly. Only part of the rows carry a size: once, few, many, or a class if the clone is expanded.

d_gene	v_gene	abundance	j_gene	CDR3aa	CDR3nt
.	TRBV10-3	.	TRBJ2-1	CAISGKGGARSYNEQFF	TGTGCCATCAGTGGAAAAGGGGGGGCCCGGTCCTACAATGAGCAGTTCTTC
.	TRBV2	.	TRBJ2-7	CASNPGTISYEQYF	TGTGCCAGCAACCCCGGGACAATCTCCTACGAGCAGTACTTC
.	TRBV19	few	TRBJ2-3	CASSSLPADTQYF	TGTGCCAGTAGTTCACTACCCGCAGATACGCAGTATTTT
TRBD1	TRBV5-6	.	TRBJ2-2	CASSLETGSNTGELFF	TGTGCCAGCAGCTTGGAGACAGGGTCAAACACCGGGGAGCTGTTTTTT
.	TRBV3-1/TRBV3-2	.	TRBJ1-6	CASSQGGGNSPLHF	TGTGCCAGCAGCCAAGGAGGGGGTAATTCACCCCTCCACTTT
.	TRBV5-8	.	TRBJ2-3	CASRPLPTDTQYF	TGTGCCAGCAGACCTCTACCTACAGATACGCAGTATTTT
.	TRBV4-3	few	TRBJ1-6	CASSWAGGYDSPLHF	TGCGCCAGCAGCTGGGCGGGGGGCTATGATTCACCCCTCCACTTT
TRBD1	TRBV6-4	.	TRBJ1-6	CASRRDRGYSPLHF	TGTGCCAGCCGCCGGGACAGGGGTTATTCACCCCTCCACTTT
.	TRBV2	.	TRBJ2-5	CASSEGIWGRGETQYF	TGTGCCAGCAGTGAAGGCATTTGGGGGCGGGGGGAGACCCAGTACTTC
TRBD1	TRBV2	.	TRBJ2-1	CAFPPPTGINEQFF	TGTGCCTTCCCCCCCCCGACAGGGATCAATGAGCAGTTCTTC
TRBD1	TRBV6-2/TRBV6-3	.	TRBJ1-2	CASSPGTGARNYGYTF	TGTGCCAGCAGTCCAGGGACAGGAGCGAGGAACTATGGCTACACCTTC
.	TRBV10-3	few	TRBJ2-7	CAISDPLDRFHEQYF	TGTGCCATCAGTGACCCCCTTGACAGGTTCCACGAGCAGTACTTC
.	TRBV28	.	TRBJ1-6	CASSSNPGQLNSPLHF	TGTGCCAGCAGTTCGAACCCGGGACAACTTAATTCACCCCTCCACTTT
.	TRBV24-1	few	TRBJ1-5	CATSAPGGLSNQPQHF	TGTGCCACCAGTGCCCCTGGAGGGTTGAGCAATCAGCCCCAGCATTTT
.	TRBV6-4	.	TRBJ1-6	CASSPGSSYNSPLHF	TGTGCCAGCAGTCCAGGAAGCTCCTATAATTCACCCCTCCACTTT
.	TRBV4-3	.	TRBJ1-4	CASSQGGRGANEKLFF	TGCGCCAGCAGCCAAGGGGGGCGGGGGGCCAATGAAAAACTGTTTTTT
TRBD1	TRBV30	.	TRBJ1-4	CALNPIAGGSEKLFF	TGTGCCCTCAACCCCATAGCAGGGGGCAGTGAAAAACTGTTTTTT
TRBD1	TRBV30	.	TRBJ1-6	CAWSSIDRDHSPLHF	TGTGCCTGGAGTTCTATAGACAGGGACCATTCACCCCTCCACTTT
TRBD1	TRBV30	.	TRBJ1-3	CAWKGGFSGNTIYF	TGTGCCTGGAAAGGGGGCTTTTCCGGAAACACCATATATTTT
.	TRBV9	.	TRBJ1-3	CASSVDTGGNTIYF	TGTGCCAGCAGCGTAGACACAGGTGGAAACACCATATATTTT
.	TRBV18	.	TRBJ1-2	CASSPPGRDGTNYGYTF	TGTGCCAGCTCACCACCCGGCAGGGATGGTACCAACTATGGCTACACCTTC
TRBD1	TRBV5-5	.	TRBJ1-2	CASSGGTADYGYTF	TGTGCCAGCAGCGGAGGGACAGCCGACTATGGCTACACCTTC
.	TRBV6-2/TRBV6-3	.	TRBJ2-3	CASSVLGERLTDTQYF	TGTGCCAGCAGTGTACTAGGAGAGCGACTTACAGATACGCAGTATTTT
.	TRBV7-8	.	TRBJ2-7	CASSLFGAGTGGYEQYF	.
.	TRBV5-5	.	TRBJ1-1	CASSVTELNTEAFF	TGTGCCAGCAGCGTGACAGAATTGAACACTGAAGCTTTCTTT
.	TRBV5-6	few	TRBJ1-4	CASSFGDEKLFF	TGTGCCAGCAGTTTCGGGGATGAAAAACTGTTTTTT
.	TRBV6-6	.	TRBJ1-5	CASSVQGVGNQPQHF	TGTGCCAGCAGCGTCCAGGGTGTTGGAAATCAGCCCCAGCATTTT
.	TRBV6-2/TRBV6-3	.	TRBJ1-5	CASSYSAGTSSQPQHF	TGTGCCAGCAGTTACTCGGCCGGGACATCAAGTCAGCCCCAGCATTTT
TRBD1	TRBV19	.	TRBJ1-2	CASSMGQRPVYGYTF	TGTGCCAGTAGTATGGGACAGCGGCCCGTCTATGGCTACACCTTC